One sample yielded the 24 T cell receptor beta chains listed below, sequenced in a study of T cell responses to AZD1222 COVID-19 vaccine. Using immunoSEQ multiplex PCR, the repertoire was profiled, and TCRdb retains in-frame clones only, with some absent. The repertoire consists of fewer than 110,000 clones, with roughly nine tenths occurring once and the leading ten covering 35% to 50%. The sample was peripheral blood, taken on day 0 of AZD1222 vaccination. These TCRs come from an adult in good health.

For the CDR3, the DNA is TGTGTTTCGGGTCCTCGGGACCTCCTCAATGAGCAGTTCTTC. Amino acids: CVSGPRDLLNEQFF. The J gene is TRBJ2-1, the V gene TRBV7-2; D tentatively fits TRBD1 or TRBD2 (5 bases each). The germline V gene has CDR1 SGHTA and CDR2 FQGNSA. The CDR3 is 14 amino acids.

This clone was recorded once. The chain recombines TRBV9 with TRBJ2-2; D may be TRBD2 (5 bases). The CDR3 has 14 amino acids. V was shortened by 7 bases and J by 5 bases, with 15 bases between the two germline ends. In germline, CDR1 is SGDLS, CDR2 YYNGEE. CDR3: CASQERSYTGELFF. Here the CDR3 DNA reads TGTGCCAGCCAAGAGCGGAGCTATACCGGGGAGCTGTTTTTT.

The V call is TRBV2, the J call TRBJ2-2; 11 nucleotides agree with TRBD2. The CDR3 spans 15 residues. Germline lookup yields CDR1 SNHLY and CDR2 FYNNEI. V was clipped by 7 bases and J by 4 bases; unmatched bases: 5. The CDR3 is CASNQLAGGTGELFF. The CDR3, as DNA: TGTGCCAGCAATCAGCTAGCGGGAGGCACCGGGGAGCTGTTTTTT.

This chain connects TRBV11-2 to TRBJ2-3; 9 bases match TRBD1. The germline V gene encodes CDR1 SGHAT and CDR2 FQNNGV. The CDR3 covers 16 residues. Losses at the gene ends were 3 bases for V and 3 bases for J; bases not matched to a gene: 7. DNA for the CDR3: TGTGCCAGCAGCTTCCGAACAGGGGGCAGGACAGATACGCAGTATTTT. It encodes CASSFRTGGRTDTQYF. Full variable domain (rest looked up from reference TRBV11-2 and TRBJ2-3): EAGVAQSPRYKIIEKRQSVAFWCNPISGHATLYWYQQILGQGPKLLIQFQNNGVVDDSQLPKDRFSAERLKGVDSTLKIQPAKLEDSAVYLCASSFRTGGRTDTQYFGPGTRLTVL.

V is TRBV7-3 and J is TRBJ1-1, with TRBD1 matching 11 bases. The ends lost 7 bases at V and 4 bases at J; junction bases unmatched: 5. CDR3 length: 14 residues. Germline CDR1 reads SGHTA; CDR2 reads FQGTGA. CDR3: CASTTGTGGTEAFF. Written as DNA, the CDR3 is TGTGCCAGCACCACCGGGACAGGGGGCACTGAAGCTTTCTTT.

This chain joins TRBV18 and TRBJ2-2; unclear D gene. The V gene lost 6 bases and the J gene lost 3 bases, with 14 bases spanning the gap. Per germline, CDR1 KGHSH and CDR2 LQKENI. The CDR3 has 15 amino acids. The CDR3 bases are TGTGCCAGCTCGCTAAAGAGTGGGGACACCGGGGAGCTGTTTTTT. Translating gives CASSLKSGDTGELFF. The variable domain in full, completed from reference TRBV18 and TRBJ2-2, reads NAGVMQNPRHLVRRRGQEARLRCSPMKGHSHVYWYRQLPEEGLKFMVYLQKENIIDESGMPKERFSAEFPKEGPSILRIQQVVRGDSAAYFCASSLKSGDTGELFFGEGSRLTVL.

The rearrangement links TRBV5-4 to TRBJ2-5; D uncertain. Germline CDR1 SGHNT, CDR2 YYREEE (reference sequence). The V gene lost 0 bases and the J gene lost 2 bases, with 8 bases spanning the gap. This CDR3 has 14 residues. Here the CDR3 DNA reads TGTGCCAGCAGCTTGGCGGCAGTACAAGAGACCCAGTACTTC. This codes for CASSLAAVQETQYF.

V usage is TRBV9 and J usage is TRBJ2-5; 10 nucleotides line up with TRBD1. The CDR3 length is 16 residues. The germline CDR1 and CDR2 sequences are SGDLS and YYNGEE. V lost 0 bases, J lost 5 bases, and 7 bases stayed unmatched. CDR3 sequence: CASSVAGQGGWETQYF. The CDR3 DNA follows: TGTGCCAGCAGCGTAGCTGGACAGGGGGGTTGGGAGACCCAGTACTTC.

V usage is TRBV28 and J usage is TRBJ2-7; either TRBD1 or TRBD2 may supply D (7 bases each). CDR3 length equals 15 residues. Trimming cost V 6 bases and J 4 bases, with 19 bases left between them. The germline CDR1 and CDR2 sequences are MDHEN and SYDVKM. CDR3 bases: TGTGCCAGCAGGGACAGGTCTAGCGGAGTATACGAGCAGTACTTC. Its protein product is CASRDRSSGVYEQYF.

J is TRBJ2-7 and V is TRBV27; D remains ambiguous. This CDR3 contains 13 residues. The V end was cut by 5 bases, the J end by 3 bases, with 11 bases between. Germline CDR1 is MNHEY and CDR2 is SMNVEV (reference sequence). CDR3 sequence: CASSISLNYEQYF. DNA for the CDR3: TGTGCCAGCAGTATCAGTCTTAACTACGAGCAGTACTTC.

The chain joins TRBV28 to TRBJ2-5, with 9 bases identical to TRBD2. The CDR3 length is 16 residues. V was pared by 6 bases and J by 4 bases, with 12 bases of the junction left unmatched. Germline V lookup: CDR1 MDHEN, CDR2 SYDVKM. The DNA for the CDR3 is TGTGCCAGCAGCCCTGGGGCCGCGGGAGGGTCAGAGACCCAGTACTTC. Protein product: CASSPGAAGGSETQYF.

V gene TRBV21-1 combines with J gene TRBJ2-1. TRBV21-1 has pseudogene status. CDR3 length: 16 residues. The CDR3 coding sequence is TGTGCCAGCAGCAAACTGCCGGGACCCCCCTCGGGAGAGCAGTTCTTC. It is translated as CASSKLPGPPSGEQFF.

The CDR3 region is CASTPAGNRYNEQFF. CDR3 in DNA: TGCGCCAGCACCCCGGCGGGAAATAGGTACAATGAGCAGTTCTTC. The rearrangement uses TRBV5-1 and TRBJ2-1, with D possibly matching TRBD2 (6 bases). The CDR3 runs 15 residues. Trimming took 6 bases from V and 4 from J, leaving 17 bases between them. From germline, CDR1 is SGHRS and CDR2 YFSETQ.

The rearrangement uses TRBV28 and TRBJ2-1; the D gene is possibly TRBD1 (5 bases). The CDR3 runs to 11 residues. CDR1 MDHEN and CDR2 SYDVKM come from the germline V gene. V was trimmed by 2 bases and J by 9 bases, leaving 5 bases between them. The CDR3 nucleotides are TGTGCCAGCAGTTTAAGGGGTGAGCAGTTCTTC. It translates to CASSLRGEQFF.

This chain links TRBV7-9 with TRBJ2-1; D not resolved. Looked up from germline, CDR1 is SEHNR and CDR2 is FQNEAQ (reference sequence). Between the trimmed V and J ends, which lost 1 base and 9 bases, there was a span of 13 bases. CDR3 length: 14 amino acids. CDR3: CASSLDLRRSEQFF. CDR3 DNA: TGTGCCAGCAGCTTAGACCTTCGACGCAGTGAGCAGTTCTTC.

The rearrangement uses TRBV7-2 and TRBJ1-5, with D hard to call. Per germline, CDR1 SGHTA and CDR2 FQGNSA. The ends were cut back, 5 bases at V and 0 bases at J, with 17 bases in the middle. This CDR3 has 17 amino acids. In nucleotides, the CDR3 is TGTGCCAGCAGCCCAGGAACCACGGGAGTTAGCAATCAGCCCCAGCATTTT. As protein: CASSPGTTGVSNQPQHF. The variable domain in full, with the rest retrieved from reference TRBV7-2 and TRBJ1-5, is GAGVSQSPSNKVTEKGKDVELRCDPISGHTALYWYRQSLGQGLEFLIYFQGNSAPDKSGLPSDRFSAERTGGSVSTLTIQRTQQEDSAVYLCASSPGTTGVSNQPQHFGDGTRLSIL.

The CDR3 loop reads CASSGGTITGELFF. CDR3 DNA: TGTGCCAGCAGTGGAGGAACTATCACCGGGGAGCTGTTTTTT. V and J are TRBV25-1 and TRBJ2-2, with D hard to call. The CDR3 sequence is 14 residues long. V dropped 4 bases and J dropped 4 bases, with 10 bases sitting between them. The germline V gene encodes CDR1 MGHDK and CDR2 SYGVNS. The full variable domain, its missing parts supplied by reference TRBV25-1 and TRBJ2-2, is EADIYQTPRYLVIGTGKKITLECSQTMGHDKMYWYQQDPGMELHLIHYSYGVNSTEKGDLSSESTVSRIRTEHFPLTLESARPSHTSQYLCASSGGTITGELFFGEGSRLTVL.

J is TRBJ1-5 and V is TRBV28; tentatively, D is TRBD1 (5 bases). This CDR3 contains 14 residues. The ends were cut back, 3 bases at V and 5 bases at J, with 11 bases in the middle. The germline V gene has CDR1 MDHEN and CDR2 SYDVKM. The CDR3 loop is CASSLGQGHQPQHF. The CDR3 nucleotides read TGTGCCAGCAGTTTGGGTCAGGGCCATCAGCCCCAGCATTTT.

The chain couples TRBV21-1 to TRBJ2-1. TRBV21-1 is reported as a pseudogene. This CDR3 spans 16 amino acids. CDR3 sequence reads: CASRVCVHHSDNEQFF. DNA of the CDR3: TGTGCCAGCAGAGTATGCGTACACCATTCCGACAATGAGCAGTTCTTC.

The chain carries TRBV3-1 (or the pseudogene TRBV3-2) and TRBJ2-5; 12 nucleotides line up with TRBD1. CDR1 and CDR2 (germline): LGHDT, YNNKEL (reference sequence). The V segment lost 2 bases and the J segment 7 bases; nucleotides outside the gene matches: 8. This CDR3 contains 16 residues. The CDR3 reads CASSQRDRGLQATQYF. CDR3 DNA sequence: TGTGCCAGCAGCCAACGGGACAGGGGGCTCCAGGCGACCCAGTACTTC.

CDR3 region: CASSPEGINTEAFF. The CDR3 nucleotides read TGTGCCAGCTCACCAGAGGGAATCAACACTGAAGCTTTCTTT. The rearrangement links TRBV18 to TRBJ1-1; no firm D call. Germline CDR1 KGHSH, CDR2 LQKENI. The CDR3 is made up of 14 amino acids. Deletions cut 2 bases from V and 2 bases from J, with 9 bases between.

This chain uses TRBV4-3 with TRBJ2-2; D may be TRBD1 (5 bases). The V gene's germline CDR1 is LGHNA and CDR2 YSLEER. The CDR3 has 17 residues. V lost 3 bases, J lost 0 bases, and 14 bases lay in between. As DNA, the CDR3 is TGCGCCAGCAGCCAGGGGCTGGCGGCAACGAACACCGGGGAGCTGTTTTTT. Amino acids: CASSQGLAATNTGELFF.

V usage is TRBV28 and J usage is TRBJ1-6; D uncertain. This CDR3 spans 12 amino acids. Germline V gives CDR1 MDHEN, CDR2 SYDVKM. The V gene lost 7 bases and the J gene lost 9 bases, with 10 bases spanning the gap. In DNA, the CDR3 is TGTGCCAGCACCTCTGCCGGTTCACCCCTCCACTTT. Protein sequence: CASTSAGSPLHF.

This clone was counted between two and nine times. The rearrangement joins TRBV5-6 to TRBJ2-7; maybe TRBD1 (6 bases). The CDR3 extends over 12 amino acids. Germline values: CDR1 SGHDT, CDR2 YYEEEE. Trimming left V 3 bases short and J 6 bases short, with 10 bases between. The CDR3: CASSSYRVEQYF. CDR3 DNA sequence: TGTGCCAGCAGCTCGTACAGGGTCGAGCAGTACTTC.